A single T cell receptor beta chain is shown here with its context. The data stem from a study of blood T cell repertoires in COVID-19. Study as a whole: PBMCs, B-cell-depleted T cells, or T cells provided the cDNA or gDNA that made up the material.

This CDR3 contains 15 residues. Germline V lookup: CDR1 MNHEY, CDR2 SVGAGI. The V end lost 6 bases, the J end lost 3 bases, and 17 bases lay between the germline ends. Original data processing: From reference gene primer amplification, estimates of nucleated cell counts were derived. Sequenced by immunoSEQ multiplex PCR; TCRdb stores in-frame clones only, minus some. V and J calls and clone size are those listed in that table; D and trimming were worked out from the DNA. The sample has about 380,000 clones; around nine tenths are singletons. The study drew participants aged about 18 to 89 years from around 24 US areas. Cohorts were assigned according to the clinical history that participants reported.

This TCR was recovered from a woman aged 18-29 years who had recovered from COVID-19. The genes are TRBV6-5 and TRBJ1-1; D is uncertain. The specimen sequenced was PBMCs or T cells enriched from blood (not recorded which). Here the CDR3 DNA reads TGTGCCAGCAGAGACTACATCACGGGGTACACTGAAGCTTTCTTT. It encodes CASRDYITGYTEAFF.